These T cell receptor beta chains were read from a single sample in a study of vaccination and CD4 T cells after COVID-19. From the PCR reads, TCRdb called clonotypes with MiXCR, one entry per CDR3 protein. The top ten clones hold roughly 4.9% of a sample with about 26,000 distinct CDR3 sequences, around 41% of them seen once. The antigens of these receptors remain unknown. Specimen: CD4+ T cells from blood, cultured in vitro, collected about 7 months after SARS-CoV-2 vaccination. The receptor source for this set is a human donor who had recovered from COVID-19. The CDR3 runs from the conserved cysteine through the conserved F or W. A D gene is named only where the DNA matches it firmly. Clone size is not always given. Where it is, it says once, few, many or a class for expanded clones.

clone_size	d_call	v_call	j_call	cdr3_aa	cdr3_nt
few	NA	TRBV20-1	TRBJ2-7	CSAYRGLHYEQYF	TGCAGTGCATACCGGGGACTGCACTACGAGCAGTACTTC
NA	NA	TRBV20-1	TRBJ1-3	CSARTATNTIYF	TGCAGTGCTCGGACAGCCACTAACACCATATATTTT
NA	TRBD2	TRBV7-2	TRBJ2-1	CASSRTSAIDEQFF	TGTGCCAGCAGTAGGACTAGCGCTATCGATGAGCAGTTCTTC
NA	NA	TRBV6-4	TRBJ2-3	CASSVDPTDTQYF	TGTGCCAGCAGTGTAGACCCCACAGATACGCAGTATTTT
few	NA	TRBV6-1	TRBJ2-7	CASSEGRGTGFREQYF	TGTGCCAGCAGTGAAGGTCGAGGGACCGGTTTTAGGGAGCAGTACTTC
NA	NA	TRBV6-1	TRBJ2-7	CASSTYALASSYEQYF	TGTGCCAGCAGTACGTATGCTCTAGCCAGCTCCTACGAGCAGTACTTC
few	NA	TRBV20-1	TRBJ1-1	CSGDGQRVVEAFF	TGCAGTGGTGACGGACAGCGGGTGGTTGAAGCTTTCTTT
few	TRBD2	TRBV6-5	TRBJ2-7	CASSWSGSRVEQYF	TGTGCCAGCAGTTGGAGCGGGAGTAGGGTCGAGCAGTACTTC
NA	TRBD1	TRBV4-1	TRBJ2-7	CASSQRTGDEQYF	TGCGCCAGCAGCCAAAGGACAGGGGACGAGCAGTACTTC
few	NA	TRBV18	TRBJ2-1	CASSPGQSSYNEQFF	TGTGCCAGCTCACCCGGACAGAGCTCCTACAATGAGCAGTTCTTC
once	NA	TRBV11-2	TRBJ2-3	CASSFGTGSGDTQYF	TGTGCCAGCAGCTTTGGGACTGGGTCAGGGGATACGCAGTATTTT
NA	TRBD1	TRBV7-2	TRBJ2-5	CASSWSTLGGRETQYF	TGTGCCAGCAGCTGGTCGACCTTAGGGGGCAGAGAGACCCAGTACTTC
few	TRBD1	TRBV11-1	TRBJ2-7	CASSLDREREQYF	TGTGCCAGCAGCCTCGACAGGGAACGCGAGCAGTACTTC
few	NA	TRBV6-1	TRBJ2-3	CASSGGYSTDTQYF	TGTGCCAGCAGTGGGGGGTATAGCACAGATACGCAGTATTTT
NA	NA	TRBV20-1	TRBJ2-1	CSARASGRESFF	TGCAGTGCTAGAGCTTCGGGACGAGAGTCGTTCTTC
NA	TRBD1	TRBV7-9	TRBJ2-5	CASSRDREKETQYF	TGTGCCAGCAGCAGGGACAGAGAAAAAGAGACCCAGTACTTC
few	TRBD1	TRBV28	TRBJ1-5	CASRRQGDQPQHF	TGTGCCAGCAGGAGACAGGGGGACCAGCCCCAGCATTTT
NA	TRBD1	TRBV9	TRBJ1-2	CASSVALGQSYGYTF	TGTGCCAGCAGCGTAGCTCTGGGACAGTCCTATGGCTACACCTTC
NA	TRBD1	TRBV10-3	TRBJ2-3	CAISSGQRESTDTQYF	TGTGCCATCAGTTCGGGACAGCGAGAGAGCACAGATACGCAGTATTTT
NA	NA	TRBV20-1	TRBJ2-3	CSARVGGRDTQYF	TGCAGTGCTAGAGTCGGAGGGAGAGATACGCAGTATTTT
NA	NA	TRBV20-1	TRBJ2-3	CSARGSGGSTDTQYF	TGCAGTGCTAGGGGATCCGGGGGAAGCACAGATACGCAGTATTTT
few	TRBD1	TRBV20-1	TRBJ2-3	CSARQPPTGGKGDTQYF	TGCAGTGCTAGACAACCACCGACAGGGGGCAAGGGAGATACGCAGTATTTT
few	NA	TRBV19	TRBJ1-5	CASSIPGGRRQPQHF	TGTGCCAGTAGTATTCCGGGGGGGCGCAGACAGCCCCAGCATTTT
NA	NA	TRBV19	TRBJ1-5	CASSTKVVQPQHF	TGTGCCAGTAGCACAAAGGTTGTACAGCCCCAGCATTTT
few	TRBD1	TRBV28	TRBJ1-6	CASSRDDRGRESYNSPLHF	TGTGCCAGCAGCCGGGACGACAGGGGGCGCGAATCCTATAATTCACCCCTCCACTTT
NA	NA	TRBV27	TRBJ2-7	CASSLRQRYEQYF	TGTGCCAGCAGTTTGAGACAGCGTTACGAGCAGTACTTC
NA	NA	TRBV5-4	TRBJ2-7	CASSLRSSYEQYF	TGTGCCAGCAGCTTGCGCAGTTCCTACGAGCAGTACTTC
NA	NA	TRBV28	TRBJ1-2	CASSSRTPPGYGYTF	TGTGCCAGCAGTTCCCGGACTCCTCCGGGCTATGGCTACACCTTC
few	NA	TRBV7-9	TRBJ1-5	CASSFEGRNQPQHF	TGTGCCAGCAGCTTTGAAGGGAGAAATCAGCCCCAGCATTTT
once	NA	TRBV24-1	TRBJ2-7	CATSSGRYHEQYF	TGTGCCACCAGCTCGGGCAGGTACCACGAGCAGTACTTC
NA	NA	TRBV10-3	TRBJ2-3	CATEDSTDTQYF	TGTGCCACCGAGGACAGTACAGATACGCAGTATTTT
NA	NA	TRBV7-9	TRBJ2-5	CASNDREKETQYF	TGTGCCAGCAACGATCGAGAGAAAGAGACCCAGTACTTC
NA	TRBD1	TRBV20-1	TRBJ2-7	CSITGEFEQYF	TGCAGTATTACAGGGGAATTTGAGCAGTACTTC
NA	TRBD2	TRBV28	TRBJ2-1	CASRTGGSDEQFF	TGTGCCAGCAGGACGGGAGGGAGTGATGAGCAGTTCTTC
NA	NA	TRBV10-1	TRBJ2-7	CASSMDRRYEQYF	TGCGCCAGCAGTATGGACAGAAGATACGAGCAGTACTTC
NA	NA	TRBV29-1	TRBJ1-1	CSVGWGNTEAFF	TGCAGCGTTGGGTGGGGAAACACTGAAGCTTTCTTT
NA	NA	TRBV20-1	TRBJ2-7	CSAKLRGARNEQYF	TGCAGTGCAAAACTTCGGGGGGCGCGAAACGAGCAGTACTTC
few	TRBD1	TRBV24-1	TRBJ2-1	CATSEPGQGLNEQFF	TGTGCCACCAGTGAACCGGGACAGGGGCTCAATGAGCAGTTCTTC
NA	NA	TRBV6-1	TRBJ1-2	CASIPREGYGYTF	TGTGCCAGCATCCCCAGGGAGGGTTATGGCTACACCTTC
NA	NA	TRBV18	TRBJ2-5	CASSRGLGETQYF	TGTGCCAGCTCACGAGGACTTGGGGAGACCCAGTACTTC
NA	NA	TRBV10-3	TRBJ2-7	CAISEEGYEQYF	TGTGCCATCAGTGAAGAGGGCTACGAGCAGTACTTC